This T cell receptor (beta chain) was sequenced for a study of T cell responses to AZD1222 COVID-19 vaccine. Study-wide results and caveats: Clonal diversity may have been underestimated in mostly white British donors. The study sampled repertoires only after the peak T cell response.

A remark on this clone: Its antigen remains unidentified.

TCRdb's table, derived via immunoSEQ multiplex PCR, lists solely in-frame clones and lacks some. The data hold 100,000 or so clones, with approximately 89% observed a single time. Germline V gene sequence: CDR1 PRHDT, CDR2 FYEKMQ (reference sequence). V lost 1 base to trimming and J lost 4 bases, with 6 bases between them. The CDR3 consists of 13 residues. This sequence was found in an adult in good health. The specimen comprised peripheral blood, sampled on day 0 of MenACWY control vaccination. The chain links TRBV13 to TRBJ2-3, with TRBD2 as a possible D gene (6 bases). In nucleotides, the CDR3 is TGTGCCAGCAGCTTAGCGGGGGCAGATACGCAGTATTTT. Protein product: CASSLAGADTQYF.